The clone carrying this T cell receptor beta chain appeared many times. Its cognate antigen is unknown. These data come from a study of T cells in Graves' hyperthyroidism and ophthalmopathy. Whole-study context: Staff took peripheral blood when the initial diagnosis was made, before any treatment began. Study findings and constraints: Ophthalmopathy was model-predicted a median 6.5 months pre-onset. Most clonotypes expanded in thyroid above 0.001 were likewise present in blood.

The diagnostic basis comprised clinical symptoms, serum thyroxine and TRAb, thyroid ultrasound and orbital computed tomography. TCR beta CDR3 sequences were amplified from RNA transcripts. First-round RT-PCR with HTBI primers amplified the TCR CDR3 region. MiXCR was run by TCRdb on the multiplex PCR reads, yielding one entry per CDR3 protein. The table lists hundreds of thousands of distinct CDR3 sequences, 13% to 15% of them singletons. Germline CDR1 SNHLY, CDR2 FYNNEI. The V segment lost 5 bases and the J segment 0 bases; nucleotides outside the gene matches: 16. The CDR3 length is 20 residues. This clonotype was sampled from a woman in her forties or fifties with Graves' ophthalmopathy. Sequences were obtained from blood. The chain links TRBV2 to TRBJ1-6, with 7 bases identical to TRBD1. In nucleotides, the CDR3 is TGTGCCAGCAGTCCGACACAGGGGTTCTTACTTAGCTCCTATAATTCACCCCTCCACTTT. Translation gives CASSPTQGFLLSSYNSPLHF.